A single T cell receptor (beta chain) is shown here with its context. In the original analysis: The authors estimated nucleated cell counts from reference gene primer amplification. Libraries were prepared by immunoSEQ multiplex PCR; TCRdb keeps only in-frame clonotypes and omits some of them. That table supplies the V and J calls and clone size; D and trimming were determined from the DNA. The sample carries more than 200,000 clones, nearly 90% recorded once. This sample was included in a study of blood T cell repertoires in COVID-19. At the level of the study: The analysed material was cDNA or gDNA that came from T cells, B-cell-depleted T cells, or PBMCs.

The J segment lost 2 bases and the V segment lost 4 bases, leaving 2 bases of the junction unmatched. The CDR3 consists of 14 residues. In germline, CDR1 is MNHEY, CDR2 SVGEGT. Sequenced sample: peripheral blood. V and J are TRBV6-2 or TRBV6-3 and TRBJ1-5; 7 bases are shared with TRBD1. This TCR was sampled from a man aged 18 to 30 with active or convalescent COVID-19. The CDR3 DNA follows: TGTGCCAGCAGTTTCACAGGGGGCAATCAGCCCCAGCATTTT. As protein: CASSFTGGNQPQHF.